This T cell receptor (beta chain) emerged from a study of long-term antiretroviral therapy in people with HIV. Whole-study context: Earliest sampling preceded the 2015 immediate-ART recommendation by about a decade.

Version v3.0 of the immunoSEQ assay was performed at survey level. Sequencing set out to capture about 40,000-50,000 T-cell genomes per sample. Method: immunoSEQ multiplex PCR; TCRdb's copy keeps in-frame clones and lacks some. The data show around 20,000 clones, just under 85% seen once. CDR3 length equals 18 residues. Germline V CDR1 and CDR2: SGHDT, YYEEEE. The J segment lost 3 bases and the V segment lost 3 bases, leaving 14 bases of the junction unmatched. A single count supports this clone. Per donor, at least one pre-ART and at least two post-ART PBMC samples were obtained. This clonotype originated in a man aged 18 to 35 with HIV. The specimen was unsorted PBMCs, collected 0.5 years after starting antiretroviral therapy. The V gene is TRBV5-6, the J gene TRBJ2-7; 11 nucleotides line up with TRBD2. The chain's CDR3 is CASSSLLGLAAFDYEQYF. The CDR3, as DNA: TGTGCCAGCAGCTCCCTATTGGGACTAGCGGCATTCGACTACGAGCAGTACTTC.